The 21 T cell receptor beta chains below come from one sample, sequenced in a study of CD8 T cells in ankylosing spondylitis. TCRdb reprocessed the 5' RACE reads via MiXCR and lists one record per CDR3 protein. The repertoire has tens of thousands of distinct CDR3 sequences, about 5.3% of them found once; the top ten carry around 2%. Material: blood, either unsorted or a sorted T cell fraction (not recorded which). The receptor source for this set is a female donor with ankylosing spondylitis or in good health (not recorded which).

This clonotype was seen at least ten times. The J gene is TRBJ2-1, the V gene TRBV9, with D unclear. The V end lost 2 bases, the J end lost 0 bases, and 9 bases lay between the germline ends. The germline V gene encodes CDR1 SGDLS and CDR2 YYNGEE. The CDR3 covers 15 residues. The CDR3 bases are TGTGCCAGCAGCGTGGGGTTTGGCTCCTACAATGAGCAGTTCTTC. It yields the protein CASSVGFGSYNEQFF.

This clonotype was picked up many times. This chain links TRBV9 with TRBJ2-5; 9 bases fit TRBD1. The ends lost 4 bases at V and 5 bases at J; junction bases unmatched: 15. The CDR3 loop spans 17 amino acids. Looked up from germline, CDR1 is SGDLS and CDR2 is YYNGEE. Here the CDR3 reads CASSPAGQGTLGETQYF. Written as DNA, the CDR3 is TGTGCCAGCAGCCCGGCTGGACAGGGGACTTTGGGGGAGACCCAGTACTTC.

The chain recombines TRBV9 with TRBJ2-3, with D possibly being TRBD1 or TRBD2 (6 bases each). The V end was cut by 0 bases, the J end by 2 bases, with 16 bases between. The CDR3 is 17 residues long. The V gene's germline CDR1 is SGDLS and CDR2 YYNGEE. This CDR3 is CASSVGARGRYTDTQYF. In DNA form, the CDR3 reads TGTGCCAGCAGCGTAGGGGCCCGGGGGCGATACACAGATACGCAGTATTTT.

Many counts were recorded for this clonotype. This CDR3 is CASSVVGLGYTF. As DNA, the CDR3 is TGTGCCAGCAGCGTAGTCGGACTTGGCTACACCTTC. This chain links TRBV9 with TRBJ1-2; D not certain. The V gene's germline CDR1 is SGDLS and CDR2 YYNGEE. With 0 bases removed from V and 7 bases from J, the gap between germline ends came to 7 bases. The CDR3 consists of 12 residues.

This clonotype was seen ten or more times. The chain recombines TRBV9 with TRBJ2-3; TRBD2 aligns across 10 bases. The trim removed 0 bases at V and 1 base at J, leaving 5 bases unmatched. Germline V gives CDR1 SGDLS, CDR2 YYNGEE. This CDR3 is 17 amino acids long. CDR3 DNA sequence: TGTGCCAGCAGCGTAGGCAGCGGGGGGGCCGGCACAGATACGCAGTATTTT. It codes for CASSVGSGGAGTDTQYF.

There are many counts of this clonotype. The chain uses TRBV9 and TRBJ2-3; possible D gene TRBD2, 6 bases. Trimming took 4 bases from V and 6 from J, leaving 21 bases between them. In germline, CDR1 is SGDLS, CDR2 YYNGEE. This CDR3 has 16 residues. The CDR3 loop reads CASSQSASARTDTQYF. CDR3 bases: TGTGCCAGCAGCCAGTCGGCTAGCGCCCGTACCGATACGCAGTATTTT.

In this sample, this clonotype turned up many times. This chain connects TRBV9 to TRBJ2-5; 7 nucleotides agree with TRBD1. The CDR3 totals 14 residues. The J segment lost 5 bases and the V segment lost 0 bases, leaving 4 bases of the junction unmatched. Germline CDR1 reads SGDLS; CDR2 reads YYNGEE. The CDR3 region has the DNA TGTGCCAGCAGCGTAGAAGGGGGCGAGGAGACCCAGTACTTC. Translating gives CASSVEGGEETQYF.

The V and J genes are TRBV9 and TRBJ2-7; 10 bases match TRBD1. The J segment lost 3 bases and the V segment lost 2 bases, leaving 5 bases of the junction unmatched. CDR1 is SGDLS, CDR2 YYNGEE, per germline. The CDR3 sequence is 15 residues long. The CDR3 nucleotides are TGTGCCAGCAGCGTTGGGACAGGGGCCATCTACGAGCAGTACTTC. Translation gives CASSVGTGAIYEQYF.

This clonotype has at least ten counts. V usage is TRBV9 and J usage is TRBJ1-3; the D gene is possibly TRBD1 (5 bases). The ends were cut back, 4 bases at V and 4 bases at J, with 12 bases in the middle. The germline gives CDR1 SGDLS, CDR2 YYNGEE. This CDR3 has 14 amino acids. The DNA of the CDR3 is TGTGCCAGCAGCCCCGGGACCGCAGGAAACACCATATATTTT. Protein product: CASSPGTAGNTIYF.

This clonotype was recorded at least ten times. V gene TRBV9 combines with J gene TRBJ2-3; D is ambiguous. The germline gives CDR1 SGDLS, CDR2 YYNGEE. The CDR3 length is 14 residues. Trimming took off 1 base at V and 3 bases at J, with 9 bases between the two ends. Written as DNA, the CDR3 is TGTGCCAGCAGCGTATGGTTAGCTACAGATACGCAGTATTTT. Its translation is CASSVWLATDTQYF.

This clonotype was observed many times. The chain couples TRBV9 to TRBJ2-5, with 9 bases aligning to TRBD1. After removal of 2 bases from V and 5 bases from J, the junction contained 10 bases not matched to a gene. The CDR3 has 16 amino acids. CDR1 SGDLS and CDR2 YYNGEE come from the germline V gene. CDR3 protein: CASSVFAGTGRETQYF. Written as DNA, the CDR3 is TGTGCCAGCAGCGTCTTTGCCGGGACAGGGCGGGAGACCCAGTACTTC.

CDR3 residues: CASSQNSRAPDYYSNQPQHF. CDR3 DNA: TGTGCCAGCAGCCAAAACTCCAGGGCCCCTGACTATTATAGCAATCAGCCCCAGCATTTT. The chain has TRBV7-3 and TRBJ1-5, with D perhaps matching TRBD1 (5 bases). Germline V gene data show CDR1 as SGHTA and CDR2 as FQGTGA. V shed 5 bases and J shed 0 bases, with 26 bases lying between them. The CDR3 extends over 20 amino acids.

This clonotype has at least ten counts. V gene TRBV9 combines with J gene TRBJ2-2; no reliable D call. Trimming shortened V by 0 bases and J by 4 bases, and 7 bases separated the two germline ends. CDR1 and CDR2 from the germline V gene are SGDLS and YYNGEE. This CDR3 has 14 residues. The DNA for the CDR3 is TGTGCCAGCAGCGTAGTAGGGTTCACCGGGGAGCTGTTTTTT. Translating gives CASSVVGFTGELFF. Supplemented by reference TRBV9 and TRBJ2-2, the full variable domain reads DSGVTQTPKHLITATGQRVTLRCSPRSGDLSVYWYQQSLDQGLQFLIQYYNGEERAKGNILERFSAQQFPDLHSELNLSSLELGDSALYFCASSVVGFTGELFFGEGSRLTVL.

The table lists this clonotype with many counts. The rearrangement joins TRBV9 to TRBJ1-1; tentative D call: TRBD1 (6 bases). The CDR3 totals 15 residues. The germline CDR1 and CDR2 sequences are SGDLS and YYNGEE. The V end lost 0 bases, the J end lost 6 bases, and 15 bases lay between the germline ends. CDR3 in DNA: TGTGCCAGCAGCGTAGATGGAGGGGGTATCGCTGAAGCTTTCTTT. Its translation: CASSVDGGGIAEAFF.

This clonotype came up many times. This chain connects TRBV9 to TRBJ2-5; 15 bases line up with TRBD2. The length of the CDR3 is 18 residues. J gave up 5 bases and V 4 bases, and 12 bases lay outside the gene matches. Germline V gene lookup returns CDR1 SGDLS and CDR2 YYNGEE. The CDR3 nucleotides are TGTGCCAGCAGCCTAGTAGGAGGACTAGCGGGGGGGCAGGAGACCCAGTACTTC. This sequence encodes CASSLVGGLAGGQETQYF.

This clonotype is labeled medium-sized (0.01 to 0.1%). The CDR3: CASSVGFTGANVLTF. CDR3 in DNA: TGTGCCAGCAGCGTAGGGTTCACTGGGGCCAACGTCCTGACTTTC. The chain carries TRBV9 and TRBJ2-6; D is unclear. This CDR3 region has 15 residues. The germline V gene encodes CDR1 SGDLS and CDR2 YYNGEE. Trimming removed 0 bases at V and 2 bases at J, with 6 bases between.

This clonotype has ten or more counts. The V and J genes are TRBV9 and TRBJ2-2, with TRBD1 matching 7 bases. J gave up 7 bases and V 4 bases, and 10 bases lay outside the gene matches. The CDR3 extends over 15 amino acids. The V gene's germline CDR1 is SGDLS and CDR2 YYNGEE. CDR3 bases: TGTGCCAGCAGCCCGAGACAGGGAATGGGCGGGGAGCTGTTTTTT. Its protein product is CASSPRQGMGGELFF.

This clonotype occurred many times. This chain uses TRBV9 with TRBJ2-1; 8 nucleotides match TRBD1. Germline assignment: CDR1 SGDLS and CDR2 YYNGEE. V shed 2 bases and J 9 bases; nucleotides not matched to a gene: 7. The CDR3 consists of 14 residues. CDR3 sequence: CASSVTPTGVEQFF. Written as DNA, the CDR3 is TGTGCCAGCAGCGTGACCCCGACAGGGGTTGAGCAGTTCTTC.

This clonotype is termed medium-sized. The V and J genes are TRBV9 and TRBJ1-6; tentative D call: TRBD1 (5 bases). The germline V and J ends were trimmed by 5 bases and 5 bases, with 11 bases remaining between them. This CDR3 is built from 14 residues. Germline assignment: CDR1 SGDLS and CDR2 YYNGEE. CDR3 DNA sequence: TGTGCCAGCAGTCTCACAGGTGATAATTCACCCCTCCACTTT. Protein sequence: CASSLTGDNSPLHF.

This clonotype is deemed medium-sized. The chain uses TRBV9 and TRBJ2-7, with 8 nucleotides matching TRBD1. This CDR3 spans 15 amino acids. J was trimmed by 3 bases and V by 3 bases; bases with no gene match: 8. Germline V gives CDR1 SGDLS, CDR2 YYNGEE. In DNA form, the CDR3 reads TGTGCCAGCAGCGCCGGACAGGGAAATCGCTACGAGCAGTACTTC. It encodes CASSAGQGNRYEQYF.

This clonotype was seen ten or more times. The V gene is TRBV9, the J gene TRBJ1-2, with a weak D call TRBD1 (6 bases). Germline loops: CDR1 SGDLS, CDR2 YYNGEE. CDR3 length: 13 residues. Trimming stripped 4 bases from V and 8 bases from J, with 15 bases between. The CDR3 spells CASSLQGFYGYTF. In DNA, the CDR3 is TGTGCCAGCAGCCTACAGGGTTTTTACGGCTACACCTTC.